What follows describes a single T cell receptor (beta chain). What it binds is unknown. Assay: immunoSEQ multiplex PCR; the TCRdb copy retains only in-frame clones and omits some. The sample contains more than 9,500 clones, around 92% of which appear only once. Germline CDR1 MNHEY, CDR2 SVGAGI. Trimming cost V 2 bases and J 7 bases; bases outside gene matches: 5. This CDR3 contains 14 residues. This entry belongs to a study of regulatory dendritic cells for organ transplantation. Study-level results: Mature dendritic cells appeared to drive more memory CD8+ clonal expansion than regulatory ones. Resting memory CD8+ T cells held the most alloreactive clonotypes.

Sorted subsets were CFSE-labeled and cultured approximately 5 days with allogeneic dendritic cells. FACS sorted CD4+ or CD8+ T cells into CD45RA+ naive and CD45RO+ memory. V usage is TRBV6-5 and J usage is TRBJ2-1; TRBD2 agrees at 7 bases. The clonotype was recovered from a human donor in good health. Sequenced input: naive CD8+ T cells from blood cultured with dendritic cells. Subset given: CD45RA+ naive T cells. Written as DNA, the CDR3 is TGTGCCAGCAGTTACGGGGGGGACGCTAATGAGCAGTTCTTC. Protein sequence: CASSYGGDANEQFF.